The 16 T cell receptor beta chains presented below share a single source sample, sequenced in a study of OX40 agonist ivuxolimab in advanced cancers. Receptor libraries were prepared by the immunoSEQ multiplex PCR assay. Drawn from immuneACCESS, this table holds only the in-frame rearrangements with V and J called that TCRdb kept. Clones are partly lost; checked studies trace under half to an unresolved V gene and leave the rest unexplained. The sample table holds some 40,000 clones, of which about 85% were seen once. The ten largest account for under 45% of the sample. This specimen consisted of CD4+ or CD8+ T cells sorted from blood, obtained in a trial of the OX40 agonist ivuxolimab. The source of these receptors is an adult with an advanced solid tumor such as melanoma, head and neck, liver or kidney cancer.

This rearrangement joins TRBV5-1 to TRBJ1-6, with D hard to call. Trimming cost V 4 bases and J 0 bases, with 14 bases left between them. Per germline, CDR1 SGHRS and CDR2 YFSETQ. This CDR3 is 17 amino acids long. CDR3 nucleotide sequence: TGCGCCAGCAGCCCCGAAGGACTTAGCTCCTATAATTCACCCCTCCACTTT. This gives the protein CASSPEGLSSYNSPLHF.

The genes are TRBV6-5 and TRBJ2-1; 7 bases agree with TRBD1. The CDR3 runs 15 residues. Germline lookup yields CDR1 MNHEY and CDR2 SVGAGI. Unmatched junction bases numbered 11, after V lost 2 bases and J lost 10 bases. This CDR3 is CASSYQTGPGIEQFF. The CDR3 coding sequence is TGTGCCAGCAGTTACCAGACAGGGCCCGGGATCGAGCAGTTCTTC.

For the CDR3, the DNA is TGTGCCAGCAGCCAATCGGCGAAAAACTATGGCTACACCTTC. Amino acid sequence: CASSQSAKNYGYTF. The rearrangement joins TRBV16 to TRBJ1-2; no reliable D call. Per the germline V gene, CDR1 is KGHSY and CDR2 is FQNENV. V was shortened by 0 bases and J by 2 bases, with 7 bases between the two germline ends. The CDR3 runs 14 residues.

The CDR3 region is CASSFAYAYDEQYF. The DNA for the CDR3 is TGTGCCAGCAGCTTCGCCTACGCCTATGACGAGCAGTACTTC. The V and J genes are TRBV13 and TRBJ2-7, with D unresolved. Trimming pared 3 bases from V and 5 bases from J, leaving 14 bases between. Germline CDR1 PRHDT, CDR2 FYEKMQ (reference sequence). The CDR3 has 14 amino acids.

The chain combines TRBV7-3 with TRBJ2-5; D remains ambiguous. Per germline, CDR1 SGHTA and CDR2 FQGTGA. V lost 1 base and J lost 5, with 8 bases in between. The CDR3 extends over 13 amino acids. The CDR3: CASSLRLMETQYF. The DNA of the CDR3 is TGTGCCAGCAGCTTAAGGTTGATGGAGACCCAGTACTTC.

This clone was seen many times. The gene calls are TRBV5-1 and TRBJ2-2; D may correspond to TRBD1 or TRBD2 (5 bases each). The CDR3 is 16 residues long. The germline V gene has CDR1 SGHRS and CDR2 YFSETQ. The V gene lost 5 bases and the J gene lost 3 bases, with 17 bases spanning the gap. In nucleotides, the CDR3 is TGCGCCAGCAGTTTCAGGGCTAGCCCGGACACCGGGGAGCTGTTTTTT. This gives the protein CASSFRASPDTGELFF.

J is TRBJ2-7 and V is TRBV6-4; D is perhaps TRBD1 or TRBD2 (5 bases each). In germline, CDR1 is MRHNA, CDR2 SNTAGT. V dropped 6 bases and J dropped 6 bases, with 18 bases sitting between them. The CDR3 covers 14 residues. CDR3 nucleotide sequence: TGTGCCAGCAGACCCGGACTCACGGGGCGCGAGCAGTACTTC. As protein: CASRPGLTGREQYF.

The J gene is TRBJ2-1, the V gene TRBV2; D may correspond to TRBD1 or TRBD2 (5 bases each). V was cut by 4 bases and J by 6 bases, with 10 bases left in between. Looked up from germline, CDR1 is SNHLY and CDR2 is FYNNEI. The CDR3 is made up of 13 amino acids. The CDR3 protein is CASSGGRVNEQFF. In DNA, the CDR3 is TGTGCCAGCAGTGGGGGACGGGTCAATGAGCAGTTCTTC.

The chain combines TRBV5-1 with TRBJ1-1; TRBD1 matches at 10 bases. Germline trimming cut 4 bases from V and 0 bases from J; bases unmatched to any gene: 9. The CDR3 covers 17 residues. Per the germline V gene, CDR1 is SGHRS and CDR2 is YFSETQ. CDR3 coding DNA: TGCGCCAGCAGCCAAGGCGGGACAGGGGTTTTGAACACTGAAGCTTTCTTT. Translated: CASSQGGTGVLNTEAFF.

The CDR3 DNA reads TGTGCCAGCAGCCAAGATGGAAACACCATATATTTT. Amino acid sequence: CASSQDGNTIYF. V gene TRBV4-2 combines with J gene TRBJ1-3; no clear D gene. The germline V gene encodes CDR1 LGHNA and CDR2 YNFKEQ. Trimming removed 0 bases at V and 3 bases at J, with 0 bases between. The CDR3 has 12 residues.

The chain combines TRBV6-1 with TRBJ2-7, with D maybe TRBD1 (6 bases). Trimming cost V 6 bases and J 9 bases, with 18 bases left between them. The CDR3 is 13 residues long. From germline, CDR1 is MNHNS and CDR2 SASEGT. CDR3 DNA: TGTGCCAGCAGAAGCACAGGGACCGCGGGGCAGTACTTC. Its protein product is CASRSTGTAGQYF.

Only one count was recorded for this clone. This sequence joins TRBV2 and TRBJ2-1, with D unclear. The V and J ends lost 5 bases and 5 bases respectively, with 10 bases between them. CDR1 and CDR2 (germline): SNHLY, FYNNEI. The CDR3 is 13 amino acids. The CDR3, as DNA: TGTGCCAGCAGTCAACGTCTTAACAATGAGCAGTTCTTC. Encoded protein: CASSQRLNNEQFF.

The chain links TRBV18 to TRBJ1-3; a possible D gene is TRBD1 (6 bases). CDR1 is KGHSH and CDR2 is LQKENI in the germline V gene. The CDR3 loop spans 13 amino acids. V lost 6 bases to trimming and J lost 8 bases, with 14 bases between them. CDR3 sequence: CASSTNRDDTIYF. The CDR3, as DNA: TGTGCCAGCTCTACCAACAGGGATGACACCATATATTTT.

The rearrangement uses TRBV5-4 and TRBJ2-5; 12 nucleotides line up with TRBD2. Germline trimming cut 4 bases from V and 4 bases from J; bases unmatched to any gene: 11. In germline, CDR1 is SGHNT, CDR2 YYREEE (reference sequence). The CDR3 has 17 amino acids. CDR3 nucleotide sequence: TGTGCCAGCAGCCCCGGGTCTAGCGGGGGGGCTGGAGAGACCCAGTACTTC. Translated, it gives CASSPGSSGGAGETQYF.

The V gene is TRBV6-1, the J gene TRBJ2-5, with 7 bases aligning to TRBD2. The CDR3 spans 15 residues. Germline V gene sequence: CDR1 MNHNS, CDR2 SASEGT. Trimming took 4 bases from V and 0 from J; bases not matched to a gene: 5. The chain's CDR3 is CASSGGGGDQETQYF. In nucleotides, the CDR3 is TGTGCCAGCAGTGGGGGTGGGGGGGACCAAGAGACCCAGTACTTC.

This clone was found a few times. The chain links TRBV13 to TRBJ1-2; 8 bases map to TRBD1. The length of the CDR3 is 16 residues. The junction had 8 bases not matched to a gene; V was cut back by 2 bases and J by 3 bases. From germline, CDR1 is PRHDT and CDR2 FYEKMQ (reference sequence). The CDR3 DNA sequence: TGTGCCAGCAGCTTATTAGTTGTGGACAGGGACTATGGCTACACCTTC. As protein: CASSLLVVDRDYGYTF.